This TCR beta chain was captured in a study of cytomegalovirus exposure and HLA in healthy donors. For the study at large: An earlier analysis identified 117 million unique TCR beta sequences in about 190 million T cells.

V gave up 3 bases and J gave up 3 bases; unmatched junction bases: 6. This CDR3 is 14 amino acids long. Germline assignment: CDR1 SGHRS and CDR2 YFSETQ. The PCR contained 60 Vbeta and 13 Jbeta primers. Only in-frame clones appear in the TCRdb table, and some are missing; sequencing was by immunoSEQ multiplex PCR. In all, the sample yields about 75,000 clones. Sequences were obtained from PBMCs. The rearrangement joins TRBV5-1 to TRBJ2-7; TRBD1 agrees at 7 bases. The receptor was isolated from a middle-aged man in good health and CMV-seronegative. The CDR3 nucleotides read TGCGCCAGCAGCTCCGGGACAGAAAACTACGAGCAGTACTTC. This encodes CASSSGTENYEQYF.